These 8 T cell receptor beta chains came from one sample sequenced in a study of T cell repertoires in cytomegalovirus infection (dated by TCRdb to between 2018 and 2021). The sample's treatment or condition label is to be understood as: in vitro stimulation with specific CMV peptide epitopes to enrich CMV-specific T cells. Their cognate antigens are unknown. The instrument given in TCRdb is Illumina HiSeq 1500. Clones were called with MiXCR by TCRdb after fastp trimmed the public reads at Q25, and only in-frame beta chains were retained. Each entry is one CDR3 protein sequence, shown with its most common DNA and genes. The sample data list 450,000 to 650,000 distinct CDR3 sequences, and 40% of these were observed just once. Of the sample, 48% falls within the top ten clones. The sample was cultured PBMCs, taken from culture after CMV antigen stimulation. These receptor sequences come from a human donor in good health (CMV status not recorded). Some clones in this sample may be carry-over from other donors' samples.

The sample holds a few counts of this clonotype. The chain uses TRBV19 and TRBJ2-5; D remains ambiguous. Trimming took 0 bases from V and 1 from J, leaving 6 bases between them. The CDR3 consists of 14 residues. Germline V lookup: CDR1 LNHDA, CDR2 SQIVND (reference sequence). As DNA, the CDR3 is TGTGCCAGTAGTATAGATCCCCGCCAAGAGACCCAGTACTTC. It codes for CASSIDPRQETQYF.

V and J are TRBV7-2 and TRBJ2-2, with D perhaps TRBD1 or TRBD2 (7 bases each). Germline CDR1 SGHTA, CDR2 FQGNSA. The CDR3 contains 16 residues. V dropped 7 bases and J dropped 4 bases, with 19 bases sitting between them. In nucleotides, the CDR3 is TGTGCCAGCACCCTAATGGGAGGGGGCAGCACCGGGGAGCTGTTTTTT. Residues: CASTLMGGGSTGELFF.

The chain carries TRBV19 and TRBJ2-1; the D gene is possibly TRBD1 (6 bases). The CDR3 is made up of 12 amino acids. V shed 6 bases and J shed 8 bases, with 11 bases lying between them. CDR1 is LNHDA, CDR2 SQIVND, per germline (reference sequence). The CDR3 sequence is CASSHRVHEQFF. In DNA, the CDR3 is TGTGCCAGTAGCCACAGGGTGCATGAGCAGTTCTTC.

This clonotype came up many times. V is TRBV7-2 and J is TRBJ2-5; D perhaps matches TRBD1 (5 bases). Germline CDR1 reads SGHTA; CDR2 reads FQGNSA. V lost 3 bases and J lost 4, with 9 bases in between. This CDR3 is 13 amino acids long. The CDR3 is CASSFQGGETQYF. DNA of the CDR3: TGTGCCAGCAGCTTCCAGGGTGGAGAGACCCAGTACTTC. Full variable domain (rest looked up from reference TRBV7-2 and TRBJ2-5): GAGVSQSPSNKVTEKGKDVELRCDPISGHTALYWYRQSLGQGLEFLIYFQGNSAPDKSGLPSDRFSAERTGGSVSTLTIQRTQQEDSAVYLCASSFQGGETQYFGPGTRLLVL.

This clonotype was recorded at least ten times. This chain uses TRBV7-2 with TRBJ2-1, with TRBD2 as a possible D gene (5 bases). CDR3 size: 15 residues. Germline V CDR1 and CDR2: SGHTA, FQGNSA. Trimming left V 1 base short and J 1 base short, with 8 bases between. Here the CDR3 reads CASSLVGRSYNEQFF. The CDR3 DNA reads as TGTGCCAGCAGCTTAGTGGGGAGATCCTACAATGAGCAGTTCTTC.

CDR3 protein: CATSREGPPFTDTQYF. CDR3 in DNA: TGTGCCACCAGCAGAGAGGGGCCACCATTCACAGATACGCAGTATTTT. V and J are TRBV15 and TRBJ2-3; possible D gene TRBD1, 5 bases. The CDR3 is made up of 16 amino acids. Germline values: CDR1 LNHNV, CDR2 YYDKDF (reference sequence). V shed 0 bases and J shed 2 bases, with 12 bases lying between them.

In its sample, this clonotype was seen a few times. The chain links TRBV7-2 to TRBJ2-1; D not certain. CDR3 size: 12 residues. Germline CDR1 reads SGHTA; CDR2 reads FQGNSA. The ends were cut back, 1 base at V and 14 bases at J, with 12 bases in the middle. CDR3: CASSLELRSKFF. DNA for the CDR3: TGTGCCAGCAGCTTAGAGTTAAGGTCGAAGTTCTTC.

This clonotype was detected only a few times. This chain links TRBV5-5 with TRBJ2-7; possible D gene TRBD1, 5 bases. The CDR3 is made up of 15 amino acids. CDR1 and CDR2 from the germline V gene are SGHKS and YYEKEE (reference sequence). Trimming removed 4 bases from V and 4 bases from J, with 18 bases in between. The CDR3 spells CASSHPTDKLYEQYF. CDR3 DNA sequence: TGTGCCAGCAGCCACCCGACAGATAAGCTTTACGAGCAGTACTTC.